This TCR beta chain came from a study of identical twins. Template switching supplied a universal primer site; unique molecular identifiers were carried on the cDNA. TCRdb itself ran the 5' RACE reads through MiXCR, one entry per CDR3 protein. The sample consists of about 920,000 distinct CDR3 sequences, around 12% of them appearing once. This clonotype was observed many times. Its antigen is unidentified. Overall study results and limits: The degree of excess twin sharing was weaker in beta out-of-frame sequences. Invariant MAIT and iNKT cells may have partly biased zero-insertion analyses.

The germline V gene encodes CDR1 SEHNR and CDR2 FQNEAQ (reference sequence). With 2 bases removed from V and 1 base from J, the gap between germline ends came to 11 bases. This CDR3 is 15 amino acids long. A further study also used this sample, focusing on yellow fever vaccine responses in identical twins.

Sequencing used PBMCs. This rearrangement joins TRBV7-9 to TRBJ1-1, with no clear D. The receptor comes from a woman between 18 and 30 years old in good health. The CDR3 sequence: CASSLMAGGNTEAFF. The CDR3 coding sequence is TGTGCCAGCAGCTTAATGGCGGGCGGGAACACTGAAGCTTTCTTT.